This is a list of T cell receptor beta chains from one sample in a study of T cell responses to AZD1222 COVID-19 vaccine. The table came from immunoSEQ multiplex PCR; TCRdb's copy has only in-frame clones and leaves some out. This sample carries 99,000 or so clones, about 91% of them seen once, and the ten largest clones take roughly two fifths. The input for sequencing was peripheral blood, taken 28 days after the second AZD1222 dose. All receptors come from an adult who received the AZD1222 COVID-19 vaccine. Each CDR3 is given with its conserved first and last residue. Not all rows give a size; the values are once, few, many and, for expanded clones, a class.

j_call,clone_size,v_call,cdr3_aa
TRBJ2-2,few,TRBV18,CASSPQIGELFF
TRBJ2-3,-,TRBV15,CATSTRRGTAKADTQYF
TRBJ2-1,-,TRBV11-2,CASSSVAGVGDEQFF
TRBJ2-3,-,TRBV7-3,CASSNSRGDTQYF
TRBJ2-3,-,TRBV6-1,CASSERGGRQPDTQYF
TRBJ2-3,-,TRBV18,CASSPQGVLAGLRDTQYF
TRBJ1-2,once,TRBV7-3,CASSLQPFGYGYTF
TRBJ2-1,-,TRBV5-4,CASSSVAKGNEQFF
TRBJ2-4,-,TRBV18,CASSPGAARGDIQYF
TRBJ1-1,-,TRBV28,CASSIDGRPFF
TRBJ2-3,-,TRBV27,CASSLNRGTDTQYF
TRBJ1-1,-,TRBV19,CASSIWGQEAFF
TRBJ1-2,-,TRBV28,CASSPGGDRTYGYTF
TRBJ1-5,-,TRBV18,CASSPPGDSNQPQHF
TRBJ1-1,-,TRBV5-6,CASSLRTWGGGMNTEAFF
TRBJ2-1,-,TRBV28,CASSSGTSGTQLWDNEQFF
TRBJ2-5,once,TRBV7-9,CASSSDRGETQYF
TRBJ1-6,-,TRBV7-3,CASSLTEGSPLHF
TRBJ2-7,few,TRBV28,CASLEREGRHEQYF
TRBJ2-5,-,TRBV28,CASSNRDRGVEETQYF
TRBJ1-3,-,TRBV13,CASSLDRGAGNTIYF
TRBJ2-7,-,TRBV7-2,CASSPRGVVHEQYF